One T cell receptor beta chain is described in this entry. Trimming cost V 0 bases and J 6 bases, with 9 bases left between them. The CDR3 is made up of 14 amino acids. Germline CDR1 reads LGHNA; CDR2 reads YNFKEQ. The data derive from a study of blood T cell repertoires in COVID-19. Original processing notes: Estimated nucleated cell counts came from reference gene primer amplification. The protocol was immunoSEQ multiplex PCR, while the TCRdb copy is restricted to in-frame clones and leaves out a portion. That table supplies the V and J calls and clone size; D and trimming were determined from the DNA. The sample has tens of thousands of clones, over 75% seen once.

This receptor was taken from a woman aged 60-70 years with acute or convalescent COVID-19. The sample taken for sequencing was peripheral blood. This sequence joins TRBV4-2 and TRBJ1-5, with D possibly being TRBD1 (5 bases). CDR3 nucleotides: TGTGCCAGCAGCCAAGATCTAGGGGTTCAGCCCCAGCATTTT. This gives the protein CASSQDLGVQPQHF.